Described below is a single TCR beta chain sequence and its context. As processed by the authors: For nucleated cells, counts were estimated from reference gene primer amplification. Only in-frame clones appear in the TCRdb table, and some are missing; sequencing was by immunoSEQ multiplex PCR. That table gives V, J and clone size, and the DNA gave D and trimming. The table lists over 200,000 clones, over 75% of them singletons. This CDR3 spans 12 amino acids. V lost 5 bases, J lost 8 bases, and 7 bases stayed unmatched. Germline V gives CDR1 GTSNPN, CDR2 SVGIG (reference sequence). This record belongs to a study of blood T cell repertoires in COVID-19.

The sequenced sample was peripheral blood. The gene calls are TRBV30 and TRBJ2-3; 7 bases are shared with TRBD2. The sequence was obtained from a woman aged 40 to 55 with acute or convalescent COVID-19. The CDR3 DNA reads TGTGCCTGGTCTCGGGAGGCAGGTACGCAGTATTTT. Protein: CAWSREAGTQYF.